Listed here are 21 T cell receptor beta chains from one sample, sequenced in a study of cytomegalovirus exposure and HLA in healthy donors. Both 60 Vbeta primers and 13 Jbeta primers went into the PCR. TCRdb's copy holds only in-frame clones and misses some; the assay was immunoSEQ multiplex PCR. The table has 95,000 to 100,000 clones, roughly 80% seen once; the top ten hold over 15%. What was sequenced was PBMCs. All receptors come from a man in his sixties in good health and CMV-seropositive.

In nucleotides, the CDR3 is TGTGCCAGCCGGGACATCGAGGACGGGCGTGAAAAACTGTTTTTT. This codes for CASRDIEDGREKLFF. The rearrangement uses TRBV25-1 and TRBJ1-4, with D perhaps TRBD1 (6 bases). V lost 8 bases to trimming and J lost 7 bases, with 20 bases between them. The germline V gene encodes CDR1 MGHDK and CDR2 SYGVNS. The CDR3 covers 15 residues. Drawing the rest from reference TRBV25-1 and TRBJ1-4, the complete variable domain is EADIYQTPRYLVIGTGKKITLECSQTMGHDKMYWYQQDPGMELHLIHYSYGVNSTEKGDLSSESTVSRIRTEHFPLTLESARPSHTSQYLCASRDIEDGREKLFFGSGTQLSVL.

This clone came up a few times. The genes are TRBV2 and TRBJ1-3, with 7 bases identical to TRBD1. In germline, CDR1 is SNHLY, CDR2 FYNNEI. This CDR3 has 14 amino acids. V gave up 6 bases and J gave up 4 bases; unmatched junction bases: 6. The DNA of the CDR3 is TGTGCCAGCAGAGGAGACAGGGTCGGAAACACCATATATTTT. Translating gives CASRGDRVGNTIYF.

The J gene is TRBJ2-3, the V gene TRBV27; no clear D. Trimming shortened V by 2 bases and J by 6 bases, and 12 bases separated the two germline ends. This CDR3 contains 14 residues. Germline CDR1 MNHEY, CDR2 SMNVEV (reference sequence). CDR3 coding DNA: TGTGCCAGCAGTTTAGTTAGCCCCGGGGATACGCAGTATTTT. The encoded protein is CASSLVSPGDTQYF.

This sequence joins TRBV28 and TRBJ1-2, with D uncertain. Between the trimmed V and J ends, which lost 6 bases and 8 bases, there was a span of 10 bases. CDR1 is MDHEN and CDR2 is SYDVKM in the germline V gene. The CDR3 length is 11 residues. The CDR3 sequence is CASRRKLGYTF. The CDR3 DNA reads TGTGCCAGCAGGCGGAAGTTGGGCTACACCTTC.

This chain joins TRBV7-3 and TRBJ2-5; 10 bases match TRBD2. From germline, CDR1 is SGHTA and CDR2 FQGTGA. V lost 5 bases to trimming and J lost 1 base; unmatched junction nucleotides: 13. The CDR3 has 18 amino acids. The CDR3 reads CASSLGGVSGGGQETQYF. CDR3 coding DNA: TGTGCCAGCAGCCTAGGGGGCGTGAGCGGGGGGGGCCAAGAGACCCAGTACTTC.

The CDR3 is CASSLGTTSSYEQYF. The CDR3 region has the DNA TGTGCCAGCAGCCTCGGGACAACCAGCTCCTACGAGCAGTACTTC. The gene calls are TRBV5-6 and TRBJ2-7; possible D gene TRBD1, 6 bases. CDR1 is SGHDT, CDR2 YYEEEE, per germline. The length of the CDR3 is 15 residues. V gave up 4 bases and J gave up 0 bases, with 14 bases separating them.

This chain joins TRBV5-1 and TRBJ2-7; 8 nucleotides align to TRBD1. V gave up 4 bases and J gave up 6 bases; unmatched junction bases: 24. Germline V gives CDR1 SGHRS, CDR2 YFSETQ. The CDR3 runs 19 residues. The CDR3 DNA sequence: TGCGCCAGCAGCCTCGGACAGGGTAGCATAGAATTCACTACGCGCGAGCAGTACTTC. It is translated as CASSLGQGSIEFTTREQYF.

This sequence joins TRBV7-2 and TRBJ1-5; 7 nucleotides match TRBD1. V was pared by 0 bases and J by 4 bases, with 3 bases of the junction left unmatched. The CDR3 is 15 amino acids. Germline-derived CDR1 and CDR2 are SGHTA and FQGNSA. CDR3 loop: CASSLATGLNQPQHF. CDR3 DNA: TGTGCCAGCAGCTTAGCGACAGGGTTGAATCAGCCCCAGCATTTT.

This chain joins TRBV18 and TRBJ2-7; 9 positions match TRBD1. In germline, CDR1 is KGHSH, CDR2 LQKENI. The CDR3 is made up of 14 amino acids. The trim removed 3 bases at V and 4 bases at J, leaving 4 bases unmatched. CDR3 sequence reads: CASSPKQGAYEQYF. The CDR3 nucleotides read TGTGCCAGCTCACCCAAACAGGGGGCTTACGAGCAGTACTTC.

The chain recombines TRBV9 with TRBJ2-3, with 16 bases matching TRBD2. CDR3 length: 19 residues. CDR1 SGDLS and CDR2 YYNGEE come from the germline V gene. The V and J ends lost 0 bases and 4 bases, in that order; junction bases with no gene match: 8. CDR3 in amino acids: CASSVAGTSGGAWSDTQYF. The CDR3 DNA sequence: TGTGCCAGCAGCGTAGCTGGGACTAGCGGGGGGGCCTGGTCAGATACGCAGTATTTT.

The J gene is TRBJ1-3, the V gene TRBV7-9; 7 bases fit TRBD1. From germline, CDR1 is SEHNR and CDR2 FQNEAQ (reference sequence). The V segment lost 1 base and the J segment 0 bases; nucleotides outside the gene matches: 6. The CDR3 loop spans 17 amino acids. DNA of the CDR3: TGTGCCAGCAGCTTAGGACAGGGCCCGAGCTCTGGAAACACCATATATTTT. Amino acids: CASSLGQGPSSGNTIYF. Full variable domain (remainder filled in from reference TRBV7-9 and TRBJ1-3): DTGVSQNPRHKITKRGQNVTFRCDPISEHNRLYWYRQTLGQGPEFLTYFQNEAQLEKSRLLSDRFSAERPKGSFSTLEIQRTEQGDSAMYLCASSLGQGPSSGNTIYFGEGSWLTVV.

The gene calls are TRBV15 and TRBJ2-5; 10 positions match TRBD2. CDR1 and CDR2 (germline): LNHNV, YYDKDF (reference sequence). After removal of 0 bases from V and 2 bases from J, the junction contained 9 bases not matched to a gene. The CDR3 is 18 residues long. CDR3 sequence: CATSRDLVLAGVQETQYF. Here the CDR3 DNA reads TGTGCCACCAGCAGAGATCTGGTGCTAGCGGGGGTACAAGAGACCCAGTACTTC.

This clone was detected only a few times. V usage is TRBV5-4 and J usage is TRBJ2-2; perhaps TRBD2 as D (5 bases). Looked up from germline, CDR1 is SGHNT and CDR2 is YYREEE (reference sequence). Trimming cost V 0 bases and J 5 bases, with 5 bases left between them. CDR3 length: 13 residues. DNA for the CDR3: TGTGCCAGCAGCTTGGGGAGGACCGGGGAGCTGTTTTTT. Translated, it gives CASSLGRTGELFF.

The V and J genes are TRBV7-9 and TRBJ2-3; the D gene is possibly TRBD1 (5 bases). Germline CDR1 is SEHNR and CDR2 is FQNEAQ (reference sequence). Trimming pared 3 bases from V and 0 bases from J, leaving 10 bases between. CDR3 length equals 15 residues. For the CDR3, the DNA is TGTGCCAGCAGCTTCAGACAGACTAGCACAGATACGCAGTATTTT. Translated: CASSFRQTSTDTQYF.

This clone has just one count. This chain links TRBV16 with TRBJ1-1; D perhaps matches TRBD1 (6 bases). The germline gives CDR1 KGHSY, CDR2 FQNENV. V lost 0 bases to trimming and J lost 1 base, with 9 bases between them. The CDR3 spans 15 residues. The CDR3 sequence is CASSQSARGNTEAFF. For the CDR3, the DNA is TGTGCCAGCAGCCAATCGGCCAGGGGGAACACTGAAGCTTTCTTT.

The genes are TRBV5-1 and TRBJ1-6; TRBD1 agrees at 11 bases. CDR1 is SGHRS, CDR2 YFSETQ, per germline. The V gene end was trimmed by 7 bases and the J gene end by 10 bases; junction bases not matched to a gene: 10. CDR3 length equals 15 residues. This CDR3 reads CASYIMDRGPSPLHF. In DNA, the CDR3 is TGCGCCAGCTACATTATGGACAGGGGGCCCTCACCCCTCCACTTT.

The DNA for the CDR3 is TGTGCCAGCAGGGCGCAGGGTTCCTACGAGCAGTACTTC. It is translated as CASRAQGSYEQYF. V is TRBV2 and J is TRBJ2-7, with D perhaps TRBD1 (5 bases). Trimming pared 6 bases from V and 1 base from J, leaving 10 bases between. The CDR3 contains 13 residues. Germline V gene sequence: CDR1 SNHLY, CDR2 FYNNEI.

The chain employs TRBV7-6 and TRBJ1-2, with TRBD1 matching over 9 bases. V shed 5 bases, J shed 3 bases, and the junction held 7 bases outside the gene matches. This CDR3 region has 15 residues. CDR1 and CDR2 (germline): SGHVS, FNYEAQ. In nucleotides, the CDR3 is TGTGCCAGCAGCCGGGACAGGGCGGGGGACTATGGCTACACCTTC. Amino acids: CASSRDRAGDYGYTF. The full variable domain, its missing parts supplied by reference TRBV7-6 and TRBJ1-2, is GAGVSQSPRYKVTKRGQDVALRCDPISGHVSLYWYRQALGQGPEFLTYFNYEAQQDKSGLPNDRFSAERPEGSISTLTIQRTEQRDSAMYRCASSRDRAGDYGYTFGSGTRLTVV.

This chain joins TRBV4-3 and TRBJ2-5; TRBD1 matches 7 bases. Germline V CDR1 and CDR2: LGHNA, YSLEER. The CDR3 consists of 15 residues. The junction had 5 bases not matched to a gene; V was cut back by 3 bases and J by 1 base. DNA for the CDR3: TGCGCCAGCAGCCAGGACGACAGGGCCCAAGAGACCCAGTACTTC. Its protein is CASSQDDRAQETQYF.

This clone turned up a few times. This chain uses TRBV7-9 with TRBJ2-6; 7 bases line up with TRBD2. The CDR3 consists of 17 residues. The germline gives CDR1 SEHNR, CDR2 FQNEAQ (reference sequence). The trim removed 4 bases at V and 4 bases at J, leaving 10 bases unmatched. CDR3 residues: CASSSRTSRSGANVLTF. In nucleotides, the CDR3 is TGTGCCAGCAGCTCTCGGACTAGTAGGTCGGGGGCCAACGTCCTGACTTTC. The full variable domain, in which reference TRBV7-9 and TRBJ2-6 provide the parts outside the CDR3, is DTGVSQNPRHKITKRGQNVTFRCDPISEHNRLYWYRQTLGQGPEFLTYFQNEAQLEKSRLLSDRFSAERPKGSFSTLEIQRTEQGDSAMYLCASSSRTSRSGANVLTFGAGSRLTVL.

This chain joins TRBV5-1 and TRBJ2-5, with 10 bases matching TRBD1. V shed 4 bases and J 3 bases; nucleotides not matched to a gene: 6. The CDR3 is 15 residues long. Germline V gene sequence: CDR1 SGHRS, CDR2 YFSETQ. The CDR3 region has the DNA TGCGCCAGCAGCAACCGGGACAGGGGAGAAGAGACCCAGTACTTC. This translates into CASSNRDRGEETQYF.